This entry lists 29 T cell receptor beta chains sequenced from one sample in a study of cytomegalovirus exposure and HLA in healthy donors. A multiplex PCR was run with 60 Vbeta primers and 13 Jbeta primers. Sequencing was performed with immunoSEQ multiplex PCR; in TCRdb, only in-frame clones are kept and a portion is missing. The repertoire includes about 140,000 clones, 70% of them detected once, and roughly 1.9% sits in the top ten. Material: PBMCs. The receptors stem from a woman in her fifties or sixties in good health and CMV-seropositive.

This chain links TRBV11-2 with TRBJ2-3; D gene unclear. V was shortened by 5 bases and J by 1 base, with 7 bases between the two germline ends. The germline V gene encodes CDR1 SGHAT and CDR2 FQNNGV. The CDR3 is 13 residues long. CDR3 residues: CASSLSGTDTQYF. The CDR3 DNA reads TGTGCCAGCAGCCTCTCGGGCACAGATACGCAGTATTTT.

The chain has TRBV9 and TRBJ1-4; possible D gene TRBD1, 6 bases. Trimming removed 4 bases from V and 0 bases from J, with 10 bases in between. The CDR3 sequence is 15 residues long. Germline V lookup: CDR1 SGDLS, CDR2 YYNGEE. The CDR3 region is CASSIGQSTNEKLFF. The CDR3 nucleotides read TGTGCCAGCAGCATCGGACAGTCAACTAATGAAAAACTGTTTTTT.

The chain uses TRBV7-6 and TRBJ2-2, with 8 bases aligning to TRBD2. The junction had 5 bases not matched to a gene; V was cut back by 1 base and J by 4 bases. The CDR3 loop spans 16 amino acids. Germline V gene data show CDR1 as SGHVS and CDR2 as FNYEAQ. CDR3 sequence: CASSLGDSGTTGELFF. CDR3 bases: TGTGCCAGCAGCTTAGGGGATAGCGGGACCACCGGGGAGCTGTTTTTT. Based on the CDR3 plus reference TRBV7-6 and TRBJ2-2, the full variable domain is GAGVSQSPRYKVTKRGQDVALRCDPISGHVSLYWYRQALGQGPEFLTYFNYEAQQDKSGLPNDRFSAERPEGSISTLTIQRTEQRDSAMYRCASSLGDSGTTGELFFGEGSRLTVL.

The V call is TRBV6-6, the J call TRBJ1-1; D is perhaps TRBD1 (6 bases). The CDR3 has 16 residues. The V end was cut by 7 bases, the J end by 3 bases, with 21 bases between. The germline gives CDR1 MNHNY, CDR2 SVGAGI (reference sequence). The CDR3 region is CASTQGRGAGDTEAFF. In nucleotides, the CDR3 is TGTGCCAGCACCCAGGGGAGGGGGGCAGGGGACACTGAAGCTTTCTTT.

This clone appeared once. V and J are TRBV19 and TRBJ2-3; 12 nucleotides agree with TRBD2. Trimming removed 2 bases from V and 6 bases from J; junction bases left unmatched: 3. This CDR3 is 15 amino acids long. Germline V gene sequence: CDR1 LNHDA, CDR2 SQIVND (reference sequence). CDR3 nucleotides: TGTGCCAGTAGTATAAGACTAGCGGGAGCTGATACGCAGTATTTT. Amino acid sequence: CASSIRLAGADTQYF.

V and J are TRBV5-1 and TRBJ2-2; 7 bases agree with TRBD1. This CDR3 is 16 amino acids long. Germline V gene sequence: CDR1 SGHRS, CDR2 YFSETQ. V shed 4 bases, J shed 5 bases, and the junction held 11 bases outside the gene matches. The CDR3 here is CASSQQIQGNTGELFF. The CDR3 DNA sequence: TGCGCCAGCAGCCAACAAATACAGGGGAATACCGGGGAGCTGTTTTTT.

The genes are TRBV11-2 and TRBJ2-3; the match to TRBD2 covers 12 bases. Trimming removed 4 bases from V and 2 bases from J; junction bases left unmatched: 4. Germline V gene data show CDR1 as SGHAT and CDR2 as FQNNGV. The CDR3 runs to 16 residues. In nucleotides, the CDR3 is TGTGCCAGCAGCTCGGGACTAGCGGGTACCACAGATACGCAGTATTTT. This codes for CASSSGLAGTTDTQYF.

With respect to this clone: At the DNA level, this CDR3 is encoded by other sequences in the same sample as well. The chain carries TRBV28 and TRBJ1-1; D not certain. The CDR3 totals 13 residues. Trimming removed 2 bases from V and 1 base from J, with 5 bases in between. Per the germline V gene, CDR1 is MDHEN and CDR2 is SYDVKM. The CDR3 DNA follows: TGTGCCAGCAGTTTAGAGGGGAACACTGAAGCTTTCTTT. As protein: CASSLEGNTEAFF.

V is TRBV10-3 and J is TRBJ2-7; 9 nucleotides line up with TRBD2. CDR3 size: 15 residues. Germline V CDR1 and CDR2: ENHRY, SYGVKD. V shed 0 bases, J shed 2 bases, and the junction held 2 bases outside the gene matches. The CDR3 bases are TGTGCCATCAGTGAGTCGACTAGCGGCCCCTACGAGCAGTACTTC. Amino acids: CAISESTSGPYEQYF.

The chain couples TRBV7-8 to TRBJ2-3; TRBD2 matches 9 bases. The CDR3 is 16 residues long. CDR1 and CDR2 (germline): SGHVS, FQNEAQ. V shed 4 bases and J 2 bases; nucleotides not matched to a gene: 7. The CDR3 here is CASSSGLAGHTDTQYF. The CDR3 nucleotides are TGTGCCAGCAGCTCGGGACTAGCAGGTCACACAGATACGCAGTATTTT.

The chain couples TRBV5-5 to TRBJ1-1, with 8 bases aligning to TRBD1. The ends lost 7 bases at V and 3 bases at J; junction bases unmatched: 5. Germline CDR1 is SGHKS and CDR2 is YYEKEE (reference sequence). The CDR3 contains 13 residues. The chain's CDR3 is CASCSTGDTEAFF. In DNA, the CDR3 is TGTGCCAGCTGTTCGACAGGGGACACTGAAGCTTTCTTT.

V and J are TRBV27 and TRBJ2-1; TRBD1 agrees at 8 bases. This CDR3 comprises 15 residues. The V and J ends lost 5 bases and 3 bases, in that order; junction bases with no gene match: 6. Germline values: CDR1 MNHEY, CDR2 SMNVEV (reference sequence). CDR3 bases: TGTGCCAGCAGTAGATCAGGGGGCAACTACAATGAGCAGTTCTTC. Translating gives CASSRSGGNYNEQFF.

This chain joins TRBV6-6 and TRBJ2-7; D is uncertain. This CDR3 region has 14 residues. Germline values: CDR1 MNHNY, CDR2 SVGAGI (reference sequence). The V and J ends lost 5 bases and 4 bases respectively, with 15 bases between them. This chain's CDR3 is CASSPEASTYEQYF. The CDR3 DNA sequence: TGTGCCAGCAGTCCCGAGGCTAGTACGTACGAGCAGTACTTC.

The chain links TRBV7-3 to TRBJ2-1; 10 bases match TRBD2. V lost 2 bases and J lost 7; bases outside the gene matches: 8. CDR1 is SGHTA, CDR2 FQGTGA, per germline. The CDR3 has 16 residues. As DNA, the CDR3 is TGTGCCAGCAGCTTATCTAGCGGGAGTGGAGAGAATGAGCAGTTCTTC. Residues: CASSLSSGSGENEQFF. Based on the CDR3 plus reference TRBV7-3 and TRBJ2-1, the full variable domain is GAGVSQTPSNKVTEKGKYVELRCDPISGHTALYWYRQSLGQGPEFLIYFQGTGAADDSGLPNDRFFAVRPEGSVSTLKIQRTERGDSAVYLCASSLSSGSGENEQFFGPGTRLTVL.

This clone was detected a few times. The chain has TRBV11-2 and TRBJ1-1, with D hard to call. CDR1 and CDR2 (germline): SGHAT, FQNNGV. Trimming took 5 bases from V and 9 from J, leaving 16 bases between them. The CDR3 is made up of 13 amino acids. In DNA, the CDR3 is TGTGCCAGCAGCGTACAGCCGGCGACCAAAGCTTTCTTT. Translated, it gives CASSVQPATKAFF.

The rearrangement links TRBV7-3 to TRBJ2-1; TRBD2 is a possible D gene (5 bases). Trimming removed 6 bases at V and 9 bases at J, with 15 bases between. The CDR3 runs 13 residues. Germline CDR1 SGHTA, CDR2 FQGTGA. In nucleotides, the CDR3 is TGTGCCAGCAGTCAGGCTAGCTTTGGTGAGCAGTTCTTC. Translation gives CASSQASFGEQFF. Full variable domain (missing parts from reference TRBV7-3 and TRBJ2-1): GAGVSQTPSNKVTEKGKYVELRCDPISGHTALYWYRQSLGQGPEFLIYFQGTGAADDSGLPNDRFFAVRPEGSVSTLKIQRTERGDSAVYLCASSQASFGEQFFGPGTRLTVL.

CDR3 loop: CASSTQGFGTDTQYF. The CDR3 DNA reads TGTGCCAGCAGTACACAGGGGTTCGGCACAGATACGCAGTATTTT. This chain links TRBV5-4 with TRBJ2-3, with 7 positions matching TRBD1. With V trimmed by 5 bases and J by 1 base, 7 bases remained unmatched. From germline, CDR1 is SGHNT and CDR2 YYREEE (reference sequence). This CDR3 comprises 15 residues.

This clone came up a few times. The chain recombines TRBV5-1 with TRBJ1-4, with a weak D call TRBD1 (5 bases). The CDR3 spans 13 residues. CDR1 is SGHRS, CDR2 YFSETQ, per germline. V lost 0 bases and J lost 8, with 8 bases in between. This CDR3 is CASSLGQREKLFF. The CDR3 coding sequence is TGCGCCAGCAGCTTGGGACAGAGAGAAAAACTGTTTTTT.

The CDR3 protein is CASSLGAGGAFF. The CDR3 coding sequence is TGTGCCAGCAGCTTAGGGGCAGGAGGGGCTTTCTTT. The chain combines TRBV11-2 with TRBJ1-1; no reliable D call. V lost 1 base, J lost 11 bases, and 11 bases lay in between. The CDR3 consists of 12 residues. CDR1 is SGHAT and CDR2 is FQNNGV in the germline V gene. The full variable domain, completed using reference TRBV11-2 and TRBJ1-1, is EAGVAQSPRYKIIEKRQSVAFWCNPISGHATLYWYQQILGQGPKLLIQFQNNGVVDDSQLPKDRFSAERLKGVDSTLKIQPAKLEDSAVYLCASSLGAGGAFFGQGTRLTVV.

V and J are TRBV19 and TRBJ2-5; 7 bases line up with TRBD2. The CDR3 is 14 residues long. The V gene's germline CDR1 is LNHDA and CDR2 SQIVND (reference sequence). V was pared by 5 bases and J by 5 bases, with 8 bases of the junction left unmatched. CDR3 loop: CASSPRGGWETQYF. The CDR3 nucleotides read TGTGCCAGTAGTCCTCGGGGAGGGTGGGAGACCCAGTACTTC.

The V call is TRBV7-9, the J call TRBJ1-5, with TRBD1 matching over 9 bases. This CDR3 spans 15 amino acids. Per the germline V gene, CDR1 is SEHNR and CDR2 is FQNEAQ (reference sequence). With V trimmed by 1 base and J by 4 bases, 2 bases remained unmatched. This CDR3 reads CASSLEGTGNQPQHF. The CDR3 nucleotides are TGTGCCAGCAGCTTAGAAGGGACAGGGAATCAGCCCCAGCATTTT.

This chain joins TRBV4-1 and TRBJ2-7; TRBD1 aligns across 7 bases. The CDR3 sequence is 15 residues long. The junction had 8 bases not matched to a gene; V was cut back by 1 base and J by 5 bases. Germline loops: CDR1 MGHRA, CDR2 YSYEKL. The CDR3 nucleotides are TGCGCCAGCAGCCAAGGCACACGACAGGGCGACGAGCAGTACTTC. Its translation: CASSQGTRQGDEQYF.

As concerns this clone: This sample includes further DNA sequences coding for the same CDR3. The V and J genes are TRBV2 and TRBJ1-5; D unresolved. Looked up from germline, CDR1 is SNHLY and CDR2 is FYNNEI. The CDR3 loop spans 14 amino acids. Trimming removed 5 bases from V and 2 bases from J, with 10 bases in between. CDR3 DNA sequence: TGTGCCAGCAGTCCCTCCGGTGGCAATCAGCCCCAGCATTTT. Translation: CASSPSGGNQPQHF. Full variable domain (remainder filled in from reference TRBV2 and TRBJ1-5): EPEVTQTPSHQVTQMGQEVILRCVPISNHLYFYWYRQILGQKVEFLVSFYNNEISEKSEIFDDQFSVERPDGSNFTLKIRSTKLEDSAMYFCASSPSGGNQPQHFGDGTRLSIL.

The J gene is TRBJ1-1, the V gene TRBV29-1, with D tentatively TRBD1 (5 bases). This CDR3 is built from 14 residues. The V and J ends lost 3 bases and 3 bases respectively, with 14 bases between them. Germline values: CDR1 SQVTM, CDR2 ANQGSEA. The CDR3 DNA reads TGCAGCGTTGAGCCACAGCGGGGGGACACTGAAGCTTTCTTT. Translation gives CSVEPQRGDTEAFF.

The genes are TRBV27 and TRBJ1-1; D gene unclear. This CDR3 comprises 14 residues. Trimming pared 6 bases from V and 0 bases from J, leaving 11 bases between. Germline CDR1 reads MNHEY; CDR2 reads SMNVEV (reference sequence). The chain's CDR3 is CASSRNAMNTEAFF. CDR3 coding DNA: TGTGCCAGCAGCCGAAACGCGATGAACACTGAAGCTTTCTTT.

The chain combines TRBV9 with TRBJ2-7, with 7 nucleotides matching TRBD2. Germline values: CDR1 SGDLS, CDR2 YYNGEE. After removal of 2 bases from V and 2 bases from J, the junction contained 1 base not matched to a gene. This CDR3 comprises 13 residues. The CDR3 sequence is CASSVGGTYEQYF. The DNA for the CDR3 is TGTGCCAGCAGCGTGGGGGGGACCTACGAGCAGTACTTC. Combining the CDR3 with reference TRBV9 and TRBJ2-7 gives the whole variable domain DSGVTQTPKHLITATGQRVTLRCSPRSGDLSVYWYQQSLDQGLQFLIQYYNGEERAKGNILERFSAQQFPDLHSELNLSSLELGDSALYFCASSVGGTYEQYFGPGTRLTVT.

Turning to this clone: Other DNA sequences from this sample encode an identical CDR3 as well. J is TRBJ2-3 and V is TRBV4-1, with 10 nucleotides matching TRBD1. The CDR3 length is 15 residues. CDR1 and CDR2 (germline): MGHRA, YSYEKL. J was trimmed by 4 bases and V by 1 base; bases with no gene match: 2. DNA for the CDR3: TGCGCCAGCAGCCAAGGCGGACAGGGGGCAGATACGCAGTATTTT. It is translated as CASSQGGQGADTQYF.

The chain is built from TRBV2 and TRBJ1-1; no reliable D call. The V and J ends lost 1 base and 4 bases respectively, with 13 bases between them. This CDR3 has 15 residues. CDR1 SNHLY and CDR2 FYNNEI come from the germline V gene. The CDR3, as DNA: TGTGCCAGCAGTGAAGAGGTGGGAGTGGGCACTGAAGCTTTCTTT. Amino acids: CASSEEVGVGTEAFF.

The V gene is TRBV7-3, the J gene TRBJ2-5; D not certain. Germline V gene sequence: CDR1 SGHTA, CDR2 FQGTGA. V was pared by 5 bases and J by 5 bases, with 9 bases between. This CDR3 contains 12 residues. The CDR3 region has the DNA TGTGCCAGCAGCCCCCGTGAGGAGACCCAGTACTTC. This gives the protein CASSPREETQYF.